The 2 T cell receptor beta chains listed next were all sequenced from one sample in a study of T cell repertoires in cytomegalovirus infection. TCRdb passed the reads through MiXCR, listing each CDR3 protein once. The data hold tens of thousands of distinct CDR3 sequences, with roughly 44% observed a single time. Antigen specificity for these receptors is unknown. Here the sequenced sample was CD8+ T cells from cultured PBMCs, taken from culture after CMV antigen stimulation. These TCRs come from a human donor in good health (CMV status not recorded). Some clones in this sample may be carry-over from other donors' samples.

V usage is TRBV19 and J usage is TRBJ2-5; a weak D match, TRBD2 (6 bases). CDR1 and CDR2 from the germline V gene are LNHDA and SQIVND (reference sequence). The germline V and J ends were trimmed by 6 bases and 0 bases, with 17 bases remaining between them. CDR3 size: 16 residues. CDR3 in DNA: TGTGCCAGTAGCCCCCGGGCGGGGCCGTACCAAGAGACCCAGTACTTC. It codes for CASSPRAGPYQETQYF.

V and J are TRBV6-5 and TRBJ1-3; TRBD1 aligns across 9 bases. J lost 4 bases, V lost 5 bases, and 6 bases had no gene match. Germline-derived CDR1 and CDR2 are MNHEY and SVGAGI. CDR3 length: 15 amino acids. CDR3 amino acids: CASSTGGEGGNTIYF. The CDR3 DNA follows: TGTGCCAGCAGTACAGGGGGCGAAGGCGGAAACACCATATATTTT.